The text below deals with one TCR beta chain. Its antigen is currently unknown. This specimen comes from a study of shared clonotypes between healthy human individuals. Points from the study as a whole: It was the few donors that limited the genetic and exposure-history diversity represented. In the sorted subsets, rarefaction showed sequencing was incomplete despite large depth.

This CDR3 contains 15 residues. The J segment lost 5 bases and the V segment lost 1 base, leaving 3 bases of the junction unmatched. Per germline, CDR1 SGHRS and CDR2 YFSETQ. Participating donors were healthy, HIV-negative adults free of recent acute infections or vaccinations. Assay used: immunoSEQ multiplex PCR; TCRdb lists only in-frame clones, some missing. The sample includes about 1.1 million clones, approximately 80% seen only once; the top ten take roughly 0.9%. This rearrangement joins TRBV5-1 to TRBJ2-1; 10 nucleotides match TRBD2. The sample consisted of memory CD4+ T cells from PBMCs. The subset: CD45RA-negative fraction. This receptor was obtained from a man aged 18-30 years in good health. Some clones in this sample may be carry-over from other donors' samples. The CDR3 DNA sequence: TGCGCCAGCAGCTTGCCTAGCGGGAGTCACAATGAGCAGTTCTTC. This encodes CASSLPSGSHNEQFF.